The T cell receptor (beta chain) under discussion was sequenced for a study of cytomegalovirus exposure and HLA in healthy donors (dated by TCRdb to 2017 to 2019). Concerning the study at large: According to an earlier analysis of several hundred of the donors, about 170 million T cells yielded over 90 million unique TCR beta sequences and around 300 Gb of sequence data. Among around 400 genotyped donors of the cohort, an average of 235,054 unique TCR beta nucleotide sequences were sequenced per donor, 15% to 20% of them non-productive. The study aimed to test whether signatures of past pathogen exposure could be identified by cataloging public T cell receptors. Along with the approximately 670-subject first cohort, a separate validation cohort of over a hundred different subjects was used. The number of typed donors differed by locus: about 620-640 for A, B, C, DRB1 and DQB1; roughly 510 for DQA1; 606 for DPA1; and 450 to 480 for DPB1. The study combined high-throughput TCR immunosequencing, statistical association of individual TCRs with disease status, and machine learning to predict cytomegalovirus infection status. In an earlier analysis of a few hundred of the donors, high-throughput TCR beta sequencing was used to judge whether each TCR beta V gene segment behaved as functional or pseudogenic. Rather than using new phenotypic data, the later analysis identified candidate immune exposures from TCR beta sequences and from how often those sequences occurred across donors. Roughly five DR-DQ haplotypes were handled as single units for association and clustering, since linkage in the cohort was strong. In a later analysis, previously published TCR beta repertoires from 666 donors were re-analyzed and high-resolution HLA genotyping was added so that TCR occurrence patterns could be studied. Among the roughly 400 genotyped donors, 75% to 90% belonged to the genetic ancestry cluster associated with self-reported Caucasian donors. Donor age, sex, ethnicity and CMV serostatus were compiled alongside the repertoire data. All discovery cohort repertoires had been generated on a single sequencing platform. HLA typing included class I and class II loci at four-digit resolution. The study profiled the T cell repertoires of under 850 subjects by immunosequencing and related them to cytomegalovirus serostatus. A later genetic analysis used genome-wide SNP genotypes for about 55% of the 666 donors, treating that subset as a discovery cohort. Roughly 300 gigabases of sequencing data and tens of millions of unique TCR sequences made up an early release that covered over 550 HLA-typed donors.

The library relied on the immunoSEQ multiplex PCR assay. The multiplex PCR relied on a mix of 60 forward primers for TCR Vbeta segments and 13 reverse primers for TCR Jbeta segments. The CDR3 region of rearranged TCR beta genes was amplified from genomic DNA with a multiplex PCR assay. Amplified TCR beta libraries were sequenced as 87-base-pair reads on the Illumina HiSeq System. The study's own analysis went as follows. A later analysis counted tens of millions of unique TCR beta chains across the 550 to 750 repertoires, and 9 million to 14 million of these chains were shared by at least two donors. Raw reads were error-corrected and collapsed into unique sequences with a nearest-neighbor algorithm that merged closely related sequences to remove PCR and sequencing errors. V, D and J gene segments were assigned by aligning CDR3 sequences to IMGT reference sequences. For a sequence to be retained, a match of at least six nucleotides to both a V gene segment and a J gene segment was required. Rearrangements were called productive when the CDR3 lacked stop codons and stayed in frame with V and J; all others were non-productive. CDR3 was defined by IMGT convention, running from the second conserved V-encoded cysteine to the conserved J-encoded phenylalanine. In an earlier analysis of 587 of the donors, sequences lacking an unambiguous match to a single V gene segment were excluded. In an earlier analysis of some 590 of the donors, a V segment was called functional when productive rearrangements were above 56.7%, and segregating when the standard deviation between donors exceeded 5%. A statistical classification framework was built for diagnosing cytomegalovirus status from the catalog of TCR beta chain sequences. A later analysis assigned V and J genes by comparing TCR nucleotide sequences with IMGT/GENE-DB human TR gene sequences. Using the TCRdist pipeline, a later analysis assigned CDR3 sequences along with most-parsimonious VDJ recombination scenarios. In a later analysis, every TCR beta chain was defined by the combination of its CDR3 amino acid sequence and its V-gene family, and reads without a unique V-gene family were dropped. To address suspected cross-contamination and a sequencing artifact, a later analysis removed approximately 590 highly shared, low-generation-probability nucleotide sequences. In a later analysis, a clonal expansion index was calculated for each public chain from normalized within-repertoire ranks of inferred template counts. In a later analysis, generation probabilities were computed with a VDJ recombination model fitted to out-of-frame rearrangements, and the resulting probabilities were checked against IGoR. A later analysis scored TCR-TCR, TCR-HLA and TCR-CMV co-occurrence with hypergeometric tests, applying a repertoire-size bias correction to TCR pairs. False discovery rates were estimated in a later analysis by permuting HLA or CMV assignments 20 times. In a later analysis, co-occurring TCRs were grouped with DBSCAN, and TCRdist sequence similarity was added when clustering was performed within HLA-allele-positive subsets. Repertoires with fewer than 30,000 or more than 120,000 public chains were left out of co-occurrence clustering, as were about five repertoires with anomalous nucleotide sharing. TCRdb limited this immuneACCESS table to in-frame rearrangements with V and J called. A share of clones is missing; checked studies link under half to unresolved V genes, and the rest is unexplained. Clone size and V and J calls were adopted from that table, with D and trimming inferred from the DNA. For this sample there are 150,000 or so clones; about two thirds appear just once. Under 3% of the sample is held by the ten biggest clonotypes.

Paper-wide results and their limitations: Immune exposure information for the cohort was limited to CMV serostatus. This cohort had only TCR beta chains sequenced, and the lack of alpha or paired-chain data limited which features could be detected. Broadly in line with IMGT annotations, most TCR beta V segments showed up in productive rearrangements about 87% or about 30% of the time in an earlier analysis of several hundred of the donors. Assigning TCR associations to individual alleles was difficult when HLA alleles, especially DR and DQ, strongly co-occurred. Fewer than 20 rarely observed V segments, including chromosome 9 orphons, were excluded from the earlier analysis of several hundred of the donors because counts were too low. At a false discovery rate of 0.05, a later analysis linked approximately 18,000 TCR beta sequences to specific HLA alleles. The sequencing pipeline was judged likely to have produced a cluster of highly shared sequence variants as a technical artifact. According to a later genetic analysis, donors in an Asian-associated ancestry cluster had fewer N-insertions in productive TCRs than the approximately 670-donor mean. In vitro tests confirmed that three of the cytomegalovirus-associated TCR beta chains recognize cytomegalovirus antigens. According to the authors, the approach could potentially be generalized to other disease states and immunological phenotypes. Because HLA typing was missing for some donors at each locus, association tests included only the typed subset. Some IMGT-functional V segments, including TRBV6-2 and TRBV6-3, could not be distinguished by the 87-base-pair reads and were therefore excluded. A later analysis found that most CMV-associated TCR beta chains appeared HLA-restricted, with HLA associations seemingly driven largely by CMV exposure. A further reported finding was that TCR beta sequences accurately predicted the HLA-A and HLA-B alleles for most subjects in the first cohort. Most TCR sequences were observed very rarely across donors, whereas some public TCRs were present in many individuals. Presence/absence analyses assumed roughly uniform sequencing depth across donors, an assumption that may not hold. A later analysis reported that several top co-occurrence clusters appeared linked to parvovirus B19, influenza, CMV and Epstein-Barr virus. Cytomegalovirus status was reported to be diagnosed by the classifier with high specificity and sensitivity in both the original and validation cohorts. The study gave a list of 150 to 200 TCR beta chains associated with cytomegalovirus. Correlated functional status among segregating V segments might reflect linkage disequilibrium, but an unknown experimental factor could not be ruled out. An association between a missense DCLRE1C variant and V-gene and J-gene trimming of TCR beta chains was found in a later genetic analysis and replicated in an independent cohort. A later analysis found that TCR association rates varied across HLA loci, with DRB1 alleles showing the most associated TCRs and HLA-C alleles the fewest. Compared with equally common non-associated chains, HLA-associated TCR beta chains in a later analysis were more clonally expanded and had lower generation probabilities.

The cohort was made up of hundreds of healthy bone marrow donors. Cohort members were all nominally healthy when sampled, although unrecorded immune exposures were likely present. Of the 700 or so cohort members, just under 300 had a positive CMV serostatus and just over 350 had a negative one, while no CMV serostatus was recorded for the donor. Every donor gave a peripheral blood sample, and the peripheral blood mononuclear cells from that sample were used for TCR beta sequencing. The Qiagen DNeasy Blood Extraction Kit was used to extract genomic DNA from the blood cell samples. A note on this clone: The specificity of this receptor is unknown. Base qualities are missing; no much larger clone stands one base away.

CDR1 and CDR2, per the germline V gene (reference sequence), are SGHNT and YYREEE. From V the trimming removes 3 bases and from J it removes 5 bases, while the gene matches leave 1 base of the junction unaccounted for. Including cysteine and phenylalanine, the CDR3 has 15 amino acids. Of the read, only the CDR3 DNA is kept; its 45 bases are in frame from base 1. Sequencing used PBMCs. The sequence was obtained from a human donor in good health. The chain links TRBV5-4 with TRBJ2-1; 14 middle bases align to TRBD2. In nucleotides, the sequence is TGTGCCAGCAGCTCGGGACTAGCGGGGGACAATGAGCAGTTCTTC. This codes for CASSSGLAGDNEQFF. Joined to the reference TRBV5-4 and TRBJ2-1 proteins, this CDR3 gives the full variable domain: ETGVTQSPTHLIKTRGQQVTLRCSSQSGHNTVSWYQQALGQGPQFIFQYYREEENGRGNFPPRFSGLQFPNYSSELNVNALELDDSALYLCASSSGLAGDNEQFFGPGTRLTVL.